This T cell receptor beta chain was profiled in a study of blood T cell repertoires in COVID-19. Original data processing: Using reference gene primer amplification, nucleated cell counts were estimated. The data were produced by immunoSEQ multiplex PCR, yet TCRdb's version contains in-frame clones alone and is incomplete. V and J calls and clone size are as listed in that table; D and trimming were resolved from the DNA. The sample contains about 58,000 clones, about 92% of which appear only once. To note about this clone: A junction boundary mismatches the germline segment, possibly from a read error.

CDR1 SGHRS and CDR2 YFSETQ come from the germline V gene. The CDR3 sequence is 15 residues long. Input material: peripheral blood. The chain couples TRBV5-1 to TRBJ2-1, with D possibly matching TRBD2 (5 bases). The TCR was taken from a man aged 45-65 years with active COVID-19. DNA of the CDR3: TGCGCCACCAGCCAAGGGCGGGCCTCCTACAATGAGCAGTTCTTC. Translation gives CATSQGRASYNEQFF.